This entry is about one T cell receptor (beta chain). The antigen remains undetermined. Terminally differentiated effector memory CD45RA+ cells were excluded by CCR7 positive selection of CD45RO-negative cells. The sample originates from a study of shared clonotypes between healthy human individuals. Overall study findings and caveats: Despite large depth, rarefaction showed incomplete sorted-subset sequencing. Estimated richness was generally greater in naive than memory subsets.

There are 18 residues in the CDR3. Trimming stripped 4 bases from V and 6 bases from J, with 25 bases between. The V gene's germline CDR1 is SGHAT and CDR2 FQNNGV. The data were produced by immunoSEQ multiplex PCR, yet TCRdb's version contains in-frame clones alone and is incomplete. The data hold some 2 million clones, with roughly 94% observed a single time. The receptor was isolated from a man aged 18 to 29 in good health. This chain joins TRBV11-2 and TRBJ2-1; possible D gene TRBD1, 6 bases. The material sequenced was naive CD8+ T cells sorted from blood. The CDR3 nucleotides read TGTGCCAGCAGCTGGACACACAGGGCAGGGAATGGGGTCAATGAGCAGTTCTTC. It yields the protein CASSWTHRAGNGVNEQFF.